These 3 T cell receptor beta chains came from one sample sequenced in a study of T cells in Graves' hyperthyroidism and ophthalmopathy. The TCR beta CDR3 regions underwent amplification using RNA transcripts as the source. The TCR CDR3 first-round RT-PCR relied on the HTBI primer set. MiXCR, applied by TCRdb to the multiplex PCR reads, yields one record per CDR3 protein. The table records 35,000 to 45,000 distinct CDR3 sequences, approximately 52% of them present only once. Sequencing was done on a sample of blood. These receptors were collected from a man between 35 and 55 years old with Graves' ophthalmopathy.

This clonotype has a count of ten or more. This rearrangement joins TRBV28 to TRBJ1-1; D might be TRBD1 (6 bases). The CDR3 runs to 15 residues. The V gene lost 5 bases and the J gene lost 3 bases, with 16 bases spanning the gap. The V gene's germline CDR1 is MDHEN and CDR2 SYDVKM. The CDR3 sequence is CASSIPGTPYTEAFF. DNA for the CDR3: TGTGCCAGCAGTATCCCCGGGACACCTTACACTGAAGCTTTCTTT. The whole variable domain, remainder taken from reference TRBV28 and TRBJ1-1, is DVKVTQSSRYLVKRTGEKVFLECVQDMDHENMFWYRQDPGLGLRLIYFSYDVKMKEKGDIPEGYSVSREKKERFSLILESASTNQTSMYLCASSIPGTPYTEAFFGQGTRLTVV.

With respect to this clonotype: Mismatch with germline at one junction end may stem from a read error. V is TRBV20-1 and J is TRBJ1-5; no clear D gene. The germline V gene encodes CDR1 DFQATT and CDR2 SNEGSKA (reference sequence). The CDR3 is 12 residues long. In DNA form, the CDR3 reads TGCAGTGCTAGTCCCCCCAGGCAGCCTCAGCATTTT. This translates into CSASPPRQPQHF.

There are many counts of this clonotype. V gene TRBV28 combines with J gene TRBJ2-1; no definite D call. V lost 5 bases and J 16 bases, leaving 15 bases between the germline ends. This CDR3 has 11 amino acids. Germline lookup yields CDR1 MDHEN and CDR2 SYDVKM. The CDR3 DNA sequence: TGTGCCAGCAGTGCCCATGTAGCCGCTTTCTTC. Protein product: CASSAHVAAFF.